The sequence of this T cell receptor beta chain was determined in a study of metastatic and nonmetastatic thyroid tumors. Patients had received no treatment of any kind before thyroid surgery. This clone turned up a few times. A much larger clone differs by one base, so this may be a read error. From germline, CDR1 is MNHEY and CDR2 SVGAGI. CDR3 length: 16 amino acids. The junction had 11 bases not matched to a gene; V was cut back by 2 bases and J by 8 bases. TCRdb used MiXCR to call clones anew from the PCR reads. Found here are 26,000 or so clones, 15% to 20% of them singletons; the top ten hold roughly 4.2%.

This sequence was found in a female donor with papillary thyroid cancer or a benign thyroid nodule (not recorded which). Some clones in this sample may be carry-over from other donors' samples. Sequenced: blood. The chain joins TRBV6-5 to TRBJ2-1; TRBD2 aligns across 8 bases. CDR3 sequence: CASSYGLSGGRDEQFF. The CDR3 DNA is TGTGCCAGCAGTTACGGCCTATCGGGAGGGCGGGATGAGCAGTTCTTC.